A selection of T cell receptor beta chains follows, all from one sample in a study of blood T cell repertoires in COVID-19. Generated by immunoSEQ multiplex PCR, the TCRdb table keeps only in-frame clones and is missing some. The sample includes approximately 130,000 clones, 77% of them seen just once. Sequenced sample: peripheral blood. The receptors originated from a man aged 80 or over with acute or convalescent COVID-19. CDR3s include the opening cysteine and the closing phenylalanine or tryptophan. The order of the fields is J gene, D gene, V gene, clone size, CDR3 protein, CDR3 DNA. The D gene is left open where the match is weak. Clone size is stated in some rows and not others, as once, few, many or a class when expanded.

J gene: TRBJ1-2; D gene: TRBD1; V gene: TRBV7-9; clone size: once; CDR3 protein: CASSLGQGVDGYTF; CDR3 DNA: TGTGCCAGCAGCTTAGGACAGGGGGTCGATGGCTACACCTTC
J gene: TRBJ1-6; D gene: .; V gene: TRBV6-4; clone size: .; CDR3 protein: CASSDGLNNSPLHF; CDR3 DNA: TGTGCCAGCAGTGACGGGCTAAATAATTCACCCCTCCACTTT
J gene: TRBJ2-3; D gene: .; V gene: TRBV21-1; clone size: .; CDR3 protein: CASSPLGGLTDTQYF; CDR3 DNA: TGTGCCAGCAGCCCCCTCGGGGGGCTCACAGATACGCAGTATTTT
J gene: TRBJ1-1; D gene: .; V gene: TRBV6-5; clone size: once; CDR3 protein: CASRSGGTEAFF; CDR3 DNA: TGTGCCAGCAGGTCAGGAGGCACTGAAGCTTTCTTT
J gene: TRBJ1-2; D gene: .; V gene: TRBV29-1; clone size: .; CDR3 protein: CSVEGSIRGVYGYTF; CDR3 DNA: TGCAGCGTTGAGGGGTCTATTCGGGGGGTCTATGGCTACACCTTC
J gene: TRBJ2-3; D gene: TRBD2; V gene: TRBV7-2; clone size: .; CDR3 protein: CASSPRGGLTDTQYF; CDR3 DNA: TGTGCCAGCAGCCCCCGGGGGGGCCTTACAGATACGCAGTATTTT
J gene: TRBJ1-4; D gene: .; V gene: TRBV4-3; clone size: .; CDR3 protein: CASSQGGLATNEKLFF; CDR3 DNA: TGCGCCAGCAGCCAGGGGGGGCTTGCAACTAATGAAAAACTGTTTTTT
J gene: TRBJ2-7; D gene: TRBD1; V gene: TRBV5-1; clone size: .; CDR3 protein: CASSRGQGSYEQYF; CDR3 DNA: TGCGCCAGCAGCAGGGGACAGGGGTCCTACGAGCAGTACTTC
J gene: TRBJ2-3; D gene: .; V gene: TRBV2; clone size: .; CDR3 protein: CASLAGRTHGTQYF; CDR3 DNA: TGTGCCAGCCTGGCGGGTCGGACGCATGGTACGCAGTATTTT
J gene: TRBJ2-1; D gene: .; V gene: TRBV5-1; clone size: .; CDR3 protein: CASSFAGNEQFF; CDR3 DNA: TGCGCCAGCAGCTTTGCGGGCAATGAGCAGTTCTTC
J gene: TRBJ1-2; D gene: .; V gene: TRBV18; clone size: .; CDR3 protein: CASSPRRGGDYGYTF; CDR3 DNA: TGTGCCAGCTCACCCCGACGAGGCGGCGACTATGGCTACACCTTC
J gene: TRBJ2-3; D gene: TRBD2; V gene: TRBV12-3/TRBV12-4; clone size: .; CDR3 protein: CASVLAGATQYF; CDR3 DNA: TGTGCCAGCGTACTAGCGGGGGCCACGCAGTATTTT
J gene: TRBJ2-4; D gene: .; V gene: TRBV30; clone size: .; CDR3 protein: CASLGGGSKNIQYF; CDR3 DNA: TGTGCCTCTTTAGGGGGGGGGTCCAAAAACATTCAGTACTTC
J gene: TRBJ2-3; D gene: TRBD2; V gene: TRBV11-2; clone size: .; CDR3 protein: CASSLGSLAESSTDTQYF; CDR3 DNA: TGTGCCAGCAGCTTAGGTTCCCTAGCGGAGTCTAGCACAGATACGCAGTATTTT
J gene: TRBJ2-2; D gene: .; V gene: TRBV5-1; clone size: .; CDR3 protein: CASSFRVASTGELFF; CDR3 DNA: TGCGCCAGCAGCTTCAGGGTCGCGAGCACCGGGGAGCTGTTTTTT
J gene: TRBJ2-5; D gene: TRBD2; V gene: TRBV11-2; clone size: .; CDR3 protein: CASSLRRLAGQETQYF; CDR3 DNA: TGTGCCAGCAGCCTGAGGCGTCTAGCGGGACAAGAGACCCAGTACTTC
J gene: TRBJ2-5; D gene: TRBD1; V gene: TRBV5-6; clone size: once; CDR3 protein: CASSLPGTGSGWTQYF; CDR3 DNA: TGTGCCAGCAGCTTGCCCGGGACAGGGTCGGGATGGACCCAGTACTTC
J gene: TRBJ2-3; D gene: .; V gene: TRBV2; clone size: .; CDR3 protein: CASSAGLITTDTQYF; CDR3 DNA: TGTGCCAGCAGTGCTGGCTTAATTACCACAGATACGCAGTATTTT
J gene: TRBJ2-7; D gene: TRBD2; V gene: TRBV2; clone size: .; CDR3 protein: CASKTSADEQYF; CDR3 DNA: TGTGCCAGCAAGACTAGCGCAGACGAGCAGTACTTC